This record concerns one TCR beta chain sequence. What it recognizes is unknown. The data originate from a study of T cells after yellow fever vaccination. Notes on the study in general: Detected again after the booster were most primary-vaccination clones, at approximately 96% CD4 and 88% CD8. The study found a weaker secondary response that peaked faster, day 5 versus 15.

Generation of TCR cDNA used 5'RACE template switching (which added a universal primer site and UMIs). TCRdb re-analysed the 5' RACE reads in MiXCR, keeping a single row per CDR3 protein. The data hold 350,000 to 450,000 distinct CDR3 sequences, with about 17% observed a single time. Unmatched junction bases numbered 9, after V lost 6 bases and J lost 4 bases. The germline V gene has CDR1 DFQATT and CDR2 SNEGSKA (reference sequence). CDR3 length equals 15 residues. This clonotype originated in a man between 18 and 29 years old who received the YFV17D yellow fever vaccine. V and J are TRBV20-1 and TRBJ2-3, with 11 bases identical to TRBD2. This material consisted of PBMCs, taken before the yellow fever booster vaccination. The CDR3 reads CSALSGGARSDTQYF. The CDR3 DNA reads TGCAGTGCCCTTAGCGGGGGGGCCAGGTCAGATACGCAGTATTTT.